Listed here are 32 T cell receptor beta chains from one sample, sequenced in a study of long-term antiretroviral therapy in people with HIV. Survey-level resolution applied to immunoSEQ assay v3.0. The data were produced by immunoSEQ multiplex PCR, yet TCRdb's version contains in-frame clones alone and is incomplete. The data contain about 7,000 clones, around 85% of them singletons. The sample in question was unsorted PBMCs, obtained 1.1 years after starting antiretroviral therapy. The receptor source for this set is a man between 40 and 49 years old with HIV.

V usage is TRBV5-1 and J usage is TRBJ1-1, with 10 nucleotides matching TRBD1. V lost 3 bases, J lost 1 base, and 3 bases stayed unmatched. The germline gives CDR1 SGHRS, CDR2 YFSETQ. The CDR3 sequence is 15 residues long. DNA of the CDR3: TGCGCCAGCAGCTCCCGACAGGGGGCGAACACTGAAGCTTTCTTT. It is translated as CASSSRQGANTEAFF.

CDR3 sequence: CASSTDTGSSGNTIYF. Written as DNA, the CDR3 is TGTGCCAGCAGCACGGATACAGGAAGCTCTGGAAACACCATATATTTT. The chain joins TRBV7-9 to TRBJ1-3; weak D call: TRBD1 (5 bases). CDR1 and CDR2 (germline): SEHNR, FQNEAQ (reference sequence). The CDR3 extends over 16 amino acids. Trimming took 5 bases from V and 0 from J, leaving 14 bases between them.

The chain has TRBV10-2 and TRBJ2-7, with D possibly being TRBD1 (6 bases). Germline CDR1 and CDR2: WSHSY and SAAADI. The CDR3 sequence is 13 residues long. The ends were cut back, 6 bases at V and 2 bases at J, with 11 bases in the middle. CDR3 bases: TGCGCCAGCAGGCCGGGACAAACCTACGAGCAGTACTTC. This codes for CASRPGQTYEQYF.

The chain employs TRBV18 and TRBJ1-1, with D perhaps TRBD1 (5 bases). The germline V gene encodes CDR1 KGHSH and CDR2 LQKENI. Trimming left V 2 bases short and J 7 bases short, with 11 bases between. CDR3 length equals 13 residues. The CDR3 here is CASSPGGNIEAFF. CDR3 nucleotide sequence: TGTGCCAGCTCACCAGGGGGGAATATTGAAGCTTTCTTT.

This clone was detected once. J is TRBJ2-1 and V is TRBV5-1, with 10 bases aligning to TRBD2. Germline CDR1 SGHRS, CDR2 YFSETQ. The V gene end was trimmed by 2 bases and the J gene end by 0 bases; junction bases not matched to a gene: 5. The CDR3 extends over 17 amino acids. CDR3 coding DNA: TGCGCCAGCAGCTTCACTAGCGGGGCCTCCTCCTACAATGAGCAGTTCTTC. Translated: CASSFTSGASSYNEQFF.

The chain recombines TRBV4-2 with TRBJ2-3; 8 bases align to TRBD2. Unmatched junction bases numbered 10, after V lost 0 bases and J lost 5 bases. Germline V gene sequence: CDR1 LGHNA, CDR2 YNFKEQ. The CDR3 extends over 17 amino acids. The CDR3 DNA sequence: TGTGCCAGCAGCCAAGAGGCCGGCGGGGGGCAGGGAGATACGCAGTATTTT. As protein: CASSQEAGGGQGDTQYF.

This chain uses TRBV5-1 with TRBJ2-7; D unresolved. Germline CDR1 reads SGHRS; CDR2 reads YFSETQ. The CDR3 spans 14 residues. The V end was cut by 2 bases, the J end by 0 bases, with 9 bases between. The chain's CDR3 is CASSFTASSYEQYF. The CDR3 bases are TGCGCCAGCAGCTTTACCGCGAGCTCCTACGAGCAGTACTTC.

This clone has only a few counts. CDR3: CASSILPGAGYEQYF. Written as DNA, the CDR3 is TGTGCCAGTAGTATTCTCCCGGGGGCCGGCTACGAGCAGTACTTC. This sequence joins TRBV19 and TRBJ2-7; D could derive from TRBD1 or TRBD2 (6 bases each). CDR1 is LNHDA, CDR2 SQIVND, per germline (reference sequence). Trimming cost V 3 bases and J 3 bases, with 15 bases left between them. The CDR3 has 15 residues.

This chain connects TRBV14 to TRBJ1-3, with D possibly matching TRBD1 (5 bases). Trimming took 1 base from V and 2 from J, leaving 9 bases between them. Germline V gives CDR1 SGHDN, CDR2 FVKESK. The CDR3 is 15 residues long. The CDR3 bases are TGTGCCAGCAGCCAAGTACAGGAACCTGGAAACACCATATATTTT. This encodes CASSQVQEPGNTIYF.

The chain has TRBV6-1 and TRBJ1-6, with 10 bases identical to TRBD1. The germline V gene encodes CDR1 MNHNS and CDR2 SASEGT. Trimming removed 9 bases from V and 9 bases from J; junction bases left unmatched: 5. The CDR3 has 13 residues. CDR3 DNA sequence: TGTGCCAGTTTCCGGGACAGGGGTTCACCCCTCCACTTT. This sequence encodes CASFRDRGSPLHF.

The chain links TRBV11-2 to TRBJ1-2; 9 bases align to TRBD1. CDR3 size: 16 residues. Germline V lookup: CDR1 SGHAT, CDR2 FQNNGV. V dropped 3 bases and J dropped 7; count of bases not matched to a gene: 12. CDR3 nucleotide sequence: TGTGCCAGCAGCTTGGCAGAGTTGGGACAGGGTCGTGGCTACACCTTC. Translation: CASSLAELGQGRGYTF.

The chain has TRBV7-9 and TRBJ1-2; D is ambiguous. This CDR3 comprises 15 residues. Germline V gives CDR1 SEHNR, CDR2 FQNEAQ (reference sequence). Trimming took 5 bases from V and 4 from J, leaving 17 bases between them. CDR3 bases: TGTGCCAGCAGCCCTCAAGCCGTCCTGGTCTATGGCTACACCTTC. It codes for CASSPQAVLVYGYTF.

V is TRBV6-4 and J is TRBJ1-6; D unresolved. This CDR3 contains 15 residues. CDR1 is MRHNA and CDR2 is SNTAGT in the germline V gene. Trimming stripped 3 bases from V and 4 bases from J, with 10 bases between. CDR3 sequence (DNA): TGTGCCAGCAGTGAATGGGGTGATTATAATTCACCCCTCCACTTT. Residues: CASSEWGDYNSPLHF.

The chain uses TRBV7-9 and TRBJ2-7; 10 positions match TRBD2. The J segment lost 2 bases and the V segment lost 5 bases, leaving 6 bases of the junction unmatched. The CDR3 sequence is 15 residues long. Germline lookup yields CDR1 SEHNR and CDR2 FQNEAQ (reference sequence). CDR3: CASSPQRGGTYEQYF. In nucleotides, the CDR3 is TGTGCCAGCAGCCCTCAGCGGGGGGGAACCTACGAGCAGTACTTC.

The chain joins TRBV19 to TRBJ2-1, with TRBD2 matching over 9 bases. The CDR3 consists of 15 residues. The V gene end was trimmed by 6 bases and the J gene end by 6 bases; junction bases not matched to a gene: 9. Germline-derived CDR1 and CDR2 are LNHDA and SQIVND (reference sequence). CDR3 amino acids: CASRAGSGGLNEQFF. In DNA, the CDR3 is TGTGCCAGTAGGGCGGGGAGCGGGGGGCTCAATGAGCAGTTCTTC.

The chain combines TRBV10-1 with TRBJ2-1; D remains ambiguous. The CDR3 contains 12 residues. V was cut by 3 bases and J by 9 bases, with 9 bases left in between. Germline values: CDR1 WNHNN, CDR2 SYGVQD (reference sequence). The CDR3 DNA is TGCGCCAGCAGTGACAAGTTCGGTGAGCAGTTCTTC. It encodes CASSDKFGEQFF.

The rearrangement uses TRBV7-8 and TRBJ2-5; perhaps TRBD2 as D (6 bases). Germline CDR1 is SGHVS and CDR2 is FQNEAQ. V was clipped by 1 base and J by 3 bases, with 9 bases between them. The CDR3 contains 14 residues. The CDR3 loop is CASSLDGGKETQYF. Here the CDR3 DNA reads TGTGCCAGCAGCTTAGATGGAGGGAAAGAGACCCAGTACTTC.

This chain uses TRBV6-5 with TRBJ2-7; D gene uncertain. The CDR3 has 13 amino acids. CDR1 is MNHEY and CDR2 is SVGAGI in the germline V gene. V lost 3 bases to trimming and J lost 1 base, with 7 bases between them. CDR3 sequence: CASSYSKSYEQYF. The CDR3 nucleotides are TGTGCCAGCAGTTATTCAAAATCCTACGAGCAGTACTTC.

The chain has TRBV20-1 and TRBJ1-1; no definite D call. The germline V and J ends were trimmed by 3 bases and 4 bases, with 6 bases remaining between them. The germline V gene has CDR1 DFQATT and CDR2 SNEGSKA (reference sequence). The length of the CDR3 is 11 residues. This CDR3 is CSASGSTEAFF. CDR3 DNA: TGCAGTGCTAGCGGAAGCACTGAAGCTTTCTTT.

This sequence joins TRBV18 and TRBJ2-1, with 14 bases that match TRBD2. The CDR3 extends over 18 amino acids. Germline V lookup: CDR1 KGHSH, CDR2 LQKENI. V lost 3 bases, J lost 8 bases, and 12 bases stayed unmatched. CDR3 sequence: CASSPMTSGGAGGDEQFF. CDR3 bases: TGTGCCAGCTCACCGATGACTAGCGGGGGGGCCGGGGGCGATGAGCAGTTCTTC. Together with reference TRBV18 and TRBJ2-1, the CDR3 gives the full variable domain: NAGVMQNPRHLVRRRGQEARLRCSPMKGHSHVYWYRQLPEEGLKFMVYLQKENIIDESGMPKERFSAEFPKEGPSILRIQQVVRGDSAAYFCASSPMTSGGAGGDEQFFGPGTRLTVL.

The rearrangement links TRBV7-9 to TRBJ1-1; the D gene is possibly TRBD1 (5 bases). Trimming took off 4 bases at V and 2 bases at J, with 11 bases between the two ends. Germline CDR1 and CDR2: SEHNR and FQNEAQ (reference sequence). CDR3 length: 14 amino acids. CDR3: CASSSLQGNTEAFF. The CDR3 region has the DNA TGTGCCAGCAGCTCGCTCCAGGGCAACACTGAAGCTTTCTTT.

The chain carries TRBV5-4 and TRBJ2-4, with D uncertain. CDR1 SGHNT and CDR2 YYREEE come from the germline V gene (reference sequence). CDR3 length: 14 amino acids. Trimming took off 0 bases at V and 0 bases at J, with 4 bases between the two ends. CDR3 amino acids: CASSLDLAKNIQYF. The CDR3 DNA follows: TGTGCCAGCAGCTTGGACCTAGCCAAAAACATTCAGTACTTC.

The chain uses TRBV6-1 and TRBJ2-7; D ambiguous. V gave up 10 bases and J gave up 3 bases, with 10 bases separating them. This CDR3 is built from 11 residues. The V gene's germline CDR1 is MNHNS and CDR2 SASEGT. CDR3 in amino acids: CAIRSYYEQYF. CDR3 nucleotide sequence: TGTGCCATTCGGAGCTACTACGAGCAGTACTTC.

CDR3 nucleotides: TGTGCCAGCATCCCGGGACAGGGACTGGAGAGCAATCAGCCCCAGCATTTT. The encoded protein is CASIPGQGLESNQPQHF. The rearrangement uses TRBV21-1 and TRBJ1-5; the table's D call, TRBD1, has no DNA check behind it. TRBV21-1 is a pseudogene segment. The CDR3 is 17 amino acids.

The V gene is TRBV5-8, the J gene TRBJ2-3; 11 positions match TRBD1. Germline V lookup: CDR1 SGHTS, CDR2 YDEGEE. Trimming took 4 bases from V and 3 from J; bases not matched to a gene: 7. The CDR3 runs 16 residues. The CDR3 spells CASSRGDRGETDTQYF. DNA for the CDR3: TGTGCCAGCAGCAGAGGGGACAGGGGGGAAACAGATACGCAGTATTTT. Combining the CDR3 with reference TRBV5-8 and TRBJ2-3 gives the whole variable domain EAGVTQSPTHLIKTRGQQATLRCSPISGHTSVYWYQQALGLGLQFLLWYDEGEERNRGNFPPRFSGRQFPNYSSELNVNALELEDSALYLCASSRGDRGETDTQYFGPGTRLTVL.

The rearrangement joins TRBV10-2 to TRBJ2-7, with 8 bases identical to TRBD1. Germline values: CDR1 WSHSY, CDR2 SAAADI. The CDR3 has 14 amino acids. The ends lost 4 bases at V and 2 bases at J; junction bases unmatched: 4. CDR3 amino acids: CASSAPQGAYEQYF. CDR3 nucleotide sequence: TGCGCCAGCAGTGCCCCACAGGGGGCCTACGAGCAGTACTTC.

The rearrangement joins TRBV5-5 to TRBJ2-7; the D is unclear. CDR3 length: 16 amino acids. Germline V gene data show CDR1 as SGHKS and CDR2 as YYEKEE (reference sequence). The V gene lost 5 bases and the J gene lost 1 base, with 19 bases spanning the gap. CDR3 coding DNA: TGTGCCAGCAGTCTTGGTCCCTACTTTGGGTCCTACGAGCAGTACTTC. Translating gives CASSLGPYFGSYEQYF.

This chain uses TRBV7-9 with TRBJ2-3, with a tentative D call TRBD2 (7 bases). Germline CDR1 reads SEHNR; CDR2 reads FQNEAQ (reference sequence). V dropped 5 bases and J dropped 8 bases, with 17 bases sitting between them. This CDR3 spans 14 amino acids. Written as DNA, the CDR3 is TGTGCCAGCAGCCCTAGAGGGGGGGCGTGTACGCAGTATTTT. It translates to CASSPRGGACTQYF. Looking up the rest from reference TRBV7-9 and TRBJ2-3 gives the full variable domain: DTGVSQNPRHKITKRGQNVTFRCDPISEHNRLYWYRQTLGQGPEFLTYFQNEAQLEKSRLLSDRFSAERPKGSFSTLEIQRTEQGDSAMYLCASSPRGGACTQYFGPGTRLTVL.

V is TRBV5-6 and J is TRBJ2-1, with D maybe TRBD2 (6 bases). The V end was cut by 1 base, the J end by 1 base, with 15 bases between. Per the germline V gene, CDR1 is SGHDT and CDR2 is YYEEEE. This CDR3 region has 17 residues. In DNA form, the CDR3 reads TGTGCCAGCAGCTTGCTGGTCGGCGGGGAGTCCTACAATGAGCAGTTCTTC. It translates to CASSLLVGGESYNEQFF.

A single count supports this clone. This chain connects TRBV4-1 to TRBJ2-1, with 8 bases matching TRBD1. Losses at the gene ends were 4 bases for V and 3 bases for J; bases not matched to a gene: 8. CDR3 length: 16 amino acids. CDR1 and CDR2 from the germline V gene are MGHRA and YSYEKL. The CDR3 loop is CASSRLRGQNYNEQFF. DNA for the CDR3: TGCGCCAGCAGCCGCCTCAGGGGGCAGAACTACAATGAGCAGTTCTTC.

The rearrangement joins TRBV6-5 to TRBJ1-1; D not resolved. The germline CDR1 and CDR2 sequences are MNHEY and SVGAGI. V lost 8 bases, J lost 5 bases, and 15 bases lay in between. CDR3 size: 13 residues. The CDR3 DNA follows: TGTGCCAGCCGAAGGGAGCGTGGGACTGAAGCTTTCTTT. Its translation is CASRRERGTEAFF.

The chain is built from TRBV10-2 and TRBJ2-3; TRBD2 agrees at 10 bases. CDR1 and CDR2 from the germline V gene are WSHSY and SAAADI. Unmatched junction bases numbered 4, after V lost 3 bases and J lost 7 bases. The CDR3 extends over 14 amino acids. The CDR3: CASSEAGGPNTQYF. In nucleotides, the CDR3 is TGCGCCAGCAGTGAAGCGGGGGGGCCGAATACGCAGTATTTT.